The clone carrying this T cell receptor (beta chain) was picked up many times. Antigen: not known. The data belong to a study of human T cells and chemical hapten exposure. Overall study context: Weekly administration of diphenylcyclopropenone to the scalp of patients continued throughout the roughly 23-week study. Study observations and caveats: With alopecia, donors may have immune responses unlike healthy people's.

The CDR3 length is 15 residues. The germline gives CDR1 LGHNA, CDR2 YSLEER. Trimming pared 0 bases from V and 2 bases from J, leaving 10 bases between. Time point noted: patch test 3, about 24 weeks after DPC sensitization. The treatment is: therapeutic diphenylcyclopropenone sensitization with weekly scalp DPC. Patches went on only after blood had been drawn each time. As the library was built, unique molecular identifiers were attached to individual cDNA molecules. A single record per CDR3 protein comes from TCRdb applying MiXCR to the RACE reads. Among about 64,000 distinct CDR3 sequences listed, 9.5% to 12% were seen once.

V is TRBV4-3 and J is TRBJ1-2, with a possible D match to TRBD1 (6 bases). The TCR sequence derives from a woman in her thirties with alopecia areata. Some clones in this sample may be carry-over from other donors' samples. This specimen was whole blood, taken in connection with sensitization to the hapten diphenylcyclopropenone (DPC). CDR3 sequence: CASSQDAGANYGYTF. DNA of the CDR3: TGCGCCAGCAGCCAAGATGCGGGGGCCAACTATGGCTACACCTTC.